These 9 T cell receptor beta chains came from one sample sequenced in a study of cytomegalovirus exposure and HLA in healthy donors (dated by TCRdb to about 2017). Libraries were built with the immunoSEQ multiplex PCR assay. For the multiplex PCR, a mixture combining 60 forward primers for TCR Vbeta segments and 13 reverse primers for TCR Jbeta segments was used. TCRdb mirrors the immuneACCESS table, restricted to in-frame sequences. Some clones are absent from its copies; in checked studies, under half trace to an unresolved V gene, and the reason for the others is unknown. For this sample there are 80,000 to 100,000 clones; 70% to 75% appear just once. 3.5% to 4.5% of the sample is taken by the ten largest. Sequencing was done on a sample of PBMCs. These receptors were taken from a middle-aged man in good health and CMV-seronegative.

A few counts support this clone. V gene TRBV13 combines with J gene TRBJ2-1, with TRBD2 identical over 13 bases. The CDR3 contains 15 residues. With V trimmed by 4 bases and J by 6 bases, 3 bases remained unmatched. From germline, CDR1 is PRHDT and CDR2 FYEKMQ (reference sequence). The CDR3 loop is CASSSWTSGGNEQFF. The CDR3 DNA sequence: TGTGCCAGCAGCTCCTGGACTAGCGGGGGCAATGAGCAGTTCTTC.

The J gene is TRBJ2-2, the V gene TRBV5-1; TRBD2 matches 12 bases. CDR3 length equals 18 residues. Germline CDR1 reads SGHRS; CDR2 reads YFSETQ. V shed 1 base, J shed 1 base, and the junction held 5 bases outside the gene matches. The CDR3 sequence is CASSLKLAGGLNTGELFF. Written as DNA, the CDR3 is TGCGCCAGCAGCTTGAAACTAGCGGGGGGCCTGAACACCGGGGAGCTGTTTTTT. Full variable domain (remainder filled in from reference TRBV5-1 and TRBJ2-2): KAGVTQTPRYLIKTRGQQVTLSCSPISGHRSVSWYQQTPGQGLQFLFEYFSETQRNKGNFPGRFSGRQFSNSRSEMNVSTLELGDSALYLCASSLKLAGGLNTGELFFGEGSRLTVL.

The chain carries TRBV6-1 and TRBJ2-5, with no clear D. Germline V gene data show CDR1 as MNHNS and CDR2 as SASEGT. CDR3 length: 14 residues. V shed 6 bases and J shed 2 bases, with 13 bases lying between them. The CDR3 nucleotides are TGTGCCAGCAGAGTCCCTGGGCTGCAAGAGACCCAGTACTTC. Residues: CASRVPGLQETQYF.

The rearrangement joins TRBV6-4 to TRBJ2-5, with D tentatively TRBD1 (6 bases). CDR1 is MRHNA and CDR2 is SNTAGT in the germline V gene. V lost 0 bases to trimming and J lost 1 base, with 12 bases between them. The CDR3 has 16 amino acids. The CDR3 coding sequence is TGTGCCAGCAGTGACTCTTACAGGGTGCTCCAAGAGACCCAGTACTTC. Encoded protein: CASSDSYRVLQETQYF.

The CDR3 loop reads CSVDGTGPYEQYF. The CDR3 nucleotides read TGCAGCGTTGACGGGACAGGACCCTACGAGCAGTACTTC. The J gene is TRBJ2-5, the V gene TRBV29-1, with 8 bases matching TRBD1. The better agreement between TRBJ2-7 and the DNA end casts doubt on the J call. The length of the CDR3 is 13 residues. In germline, CDR1 is SQVTM, CDR2 ANQGSEA.

This chain joins TRBV6-5 and TRBJ2-5; TRBD2 is a possible D gene (7 bases). The J call may be in error: the DNA end matches TRBJ2-7 better. The CDR3 runs to 12 residues. Germline-derived CDR1 and CDR2 are MNHEY and SVGAGI. CDR3 sequence (DNA): TGTGCCGAGGGGGGGGCTCGAAACGAGCAGTACTTC. Amino acids: CAEGGARNEQYF.

This chain uses TRBV11-2 with TRBJ1-4, with 9 bases identical to TRBD1. The CDR3 is made up of 14 amino acids. The V gene's germline CDR1 is SGHAT and CDR2 FQNNGV. V dropped 5 bases and J dropped 8; count of bases not matched to a gene: 6. This CDR3 is CASSRDRVYEKLFF. CDR3 coding DNA: TGTGCCAGCAGCAGGGACAGGGTTTACGAAAAACTGTTTTTT.

This clone was counted a few times. The gene calls are TRBV2 and TRBJ1-4; 9 nucleotides align to TRBD1. CDR3 length: 15 residues. From germline, CDR1 is SNHLY and CDR2 FYNNEI. Germline trimming cut 6 bases from V and 7 bases from J; bases unmatched to any gene: 9. The CDR3 loop reads CASRKNRGRGEKLFF. The CDR3 DNA is TGTGCCAGCAGAAAAAACAGGGGGCGCGGTGAAAAACTGTTTTTT.

In DNA form, the CDR3 reads TGTGCCAGCAACTCACAGACCACCGGGGAGCTGTTTTTT. Amino acid sequence: CASNSQTTGELFF. The V and J genes are TRBV5-4 and TRBJ2-2; D is unresolved. The CDR3 spans 13 residues. With 6 bases removed from V and 4 bases from J, the gap between germline ends came to 10 bases. Germline V gene sequence: CDR1 SGHNT, CDR2 YYREEE (reference sequence).